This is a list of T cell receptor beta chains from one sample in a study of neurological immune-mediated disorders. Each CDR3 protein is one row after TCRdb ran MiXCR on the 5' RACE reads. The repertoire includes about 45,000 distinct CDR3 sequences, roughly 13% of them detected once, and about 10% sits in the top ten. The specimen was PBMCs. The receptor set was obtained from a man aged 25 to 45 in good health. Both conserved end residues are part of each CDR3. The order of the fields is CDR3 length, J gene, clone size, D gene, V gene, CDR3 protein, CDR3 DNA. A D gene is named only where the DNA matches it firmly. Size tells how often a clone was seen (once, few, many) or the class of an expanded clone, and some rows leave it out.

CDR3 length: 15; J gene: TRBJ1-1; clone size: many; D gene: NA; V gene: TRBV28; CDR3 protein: CASSYLDRLNTEAFF; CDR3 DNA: TGTGCCAGCAGTTACTTAGACAGGTTGAACACTGAAGCTTTCTTT
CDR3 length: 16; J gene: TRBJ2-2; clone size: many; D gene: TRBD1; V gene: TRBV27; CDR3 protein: CASSSSTGGAAGELFF; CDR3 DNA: TGTGCCAGCAGTTCATCGACAGGGGGCGCGGCCGGGGAGCTGTTTTTT
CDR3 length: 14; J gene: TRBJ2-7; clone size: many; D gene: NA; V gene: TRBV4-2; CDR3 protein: CASTPGRLSYEQYF; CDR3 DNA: TGTGCCAGCACCCCAGGGAGACTTTCCTACGAGCAGTACTTC
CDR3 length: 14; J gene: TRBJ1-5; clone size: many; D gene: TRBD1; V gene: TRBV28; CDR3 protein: CASRPGQGNQPQHF; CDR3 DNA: TGTGCCAGCAGACCGGGACAGGGCAATCAGCCCCAGCATTTT
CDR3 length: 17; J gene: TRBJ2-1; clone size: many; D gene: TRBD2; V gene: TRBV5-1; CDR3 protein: CASSLAVATSGSYEQFF; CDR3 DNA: TGCGCCAGCAGCTTGGCCGTGGCTACTAGCGGGAGCTATGAGCAGTTCTTC
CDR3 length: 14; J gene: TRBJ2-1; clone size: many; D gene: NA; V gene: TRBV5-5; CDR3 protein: CASRPGTIYNEQFF; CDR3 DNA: TGTGCCAGCAGACCCGGGACAATATACAATGAGCAGTTCTTC
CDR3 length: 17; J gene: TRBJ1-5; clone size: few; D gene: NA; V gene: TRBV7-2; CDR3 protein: CASSLAPSGASNQPQHF; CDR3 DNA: TGTGCCAGCAGCCTAGCGCCGTCAGGGGCAAGCAATCAGCCCCAGCATTTT
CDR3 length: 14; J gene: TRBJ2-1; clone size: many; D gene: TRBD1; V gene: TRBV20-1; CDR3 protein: CRAIQGVDYNEQFF; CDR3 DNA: TGCAGGGCGATACAGGGGGTAGATTACAATGAGCAGTTCTTC
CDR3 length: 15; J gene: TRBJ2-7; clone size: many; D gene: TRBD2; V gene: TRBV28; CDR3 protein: CASSSVAGGLHEQYF; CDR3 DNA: TGTGCCAGCAGCTCCGTAGCGGGAGGGCTCCACGAGCAGTACTTC
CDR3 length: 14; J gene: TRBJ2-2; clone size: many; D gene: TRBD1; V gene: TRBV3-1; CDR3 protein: CASRRGQDTGELFF; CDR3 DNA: TGTGCCAGCAGGAGGGGGCAAGACACCGGGGAGCTGTTTTTT
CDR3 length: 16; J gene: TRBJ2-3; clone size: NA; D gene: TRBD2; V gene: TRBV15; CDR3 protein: CATSRDRAGSTDTQYF; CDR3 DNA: TGTGCCACCAGCAGAGATCGAGCGGGGAGCACAGATACGCAGTATTTT
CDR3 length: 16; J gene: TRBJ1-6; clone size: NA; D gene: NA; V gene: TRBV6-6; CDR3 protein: CASSYSQGLNNSPLHF; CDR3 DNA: TGTGCCAGCAGTTACTCTCAGGGGTTAAATAATTCACCCCTCCACTTT
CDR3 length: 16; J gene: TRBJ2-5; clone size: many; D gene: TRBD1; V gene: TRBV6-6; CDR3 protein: CASSYGTGGSQETQYF; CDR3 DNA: TGTGCCAGCAGTTATGGGACAGGGGGCTCCCAAGAGACCCAGTACTTC
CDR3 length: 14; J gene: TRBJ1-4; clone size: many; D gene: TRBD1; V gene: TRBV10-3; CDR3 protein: CAISFGTGNEKLFF; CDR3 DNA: TGTGCCATCAGCTTCGGGACAGGAAATGAAAAACTGTTTTTT
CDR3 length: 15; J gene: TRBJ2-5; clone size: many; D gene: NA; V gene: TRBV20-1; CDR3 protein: CSARGPKPELGLQYF; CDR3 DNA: TGCAGTGCTAGGGGACCGAAGCCAGAATTAGGCCTGCAGTACTTC
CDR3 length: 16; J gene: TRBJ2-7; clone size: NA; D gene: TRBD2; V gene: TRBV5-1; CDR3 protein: CASSLVGLAGVDEQYF; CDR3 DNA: TGTGCCAGCAGCTTGGTCGGACTAGCGGGAGTCGACGAGCAGTACTTC
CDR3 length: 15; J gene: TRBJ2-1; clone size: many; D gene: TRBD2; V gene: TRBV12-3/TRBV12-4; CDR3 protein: CASSLGVAGGYEQFF; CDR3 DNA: TGTGCCAGCAGTTTAGGGGTAGCGGGAGGGTATGAGCAGTTCTTC
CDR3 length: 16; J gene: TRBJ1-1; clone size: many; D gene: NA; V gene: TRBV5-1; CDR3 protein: CASSLVTGKMNTEAFF; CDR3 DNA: TGCGCCAGCAGCTTGGTCACAGGGAAGATGAACACTGAAGCTTTCTTT
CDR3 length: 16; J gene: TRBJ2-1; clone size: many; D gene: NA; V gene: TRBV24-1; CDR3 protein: CATSDLLANSYNEQFF; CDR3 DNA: TGTGCCACCAGTGATTTGTTAGCGAACTCCTACAATGAGCAGTTCTTC
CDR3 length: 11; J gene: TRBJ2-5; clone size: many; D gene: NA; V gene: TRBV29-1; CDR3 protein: CSVGLLGTQYF; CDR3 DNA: TGCAGCGTCGGACTATTGGGGACCCAGTACTTC
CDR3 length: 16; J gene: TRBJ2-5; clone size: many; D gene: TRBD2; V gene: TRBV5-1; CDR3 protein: CASSLVVTSTQETQYF; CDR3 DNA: TGCGCCAGCAGCTTGGTGGTGACTAGCACCCAAGAGACCCAGTACTTC
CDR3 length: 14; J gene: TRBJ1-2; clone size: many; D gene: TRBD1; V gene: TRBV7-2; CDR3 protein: CASSSGTGGYGYTF; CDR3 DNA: TGTGCCAGCAGCTCAGGGACAGGCGGTTATGGCTACACCTTC
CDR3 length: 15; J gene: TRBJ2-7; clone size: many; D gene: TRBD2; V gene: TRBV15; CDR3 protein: CATGTTSGSSYEQYF; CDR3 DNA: TGTGCCACGGGCACTACTAGCGGGAGCTCCTACGAGCAGTACTTC
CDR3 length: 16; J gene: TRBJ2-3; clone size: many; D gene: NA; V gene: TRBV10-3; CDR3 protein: CAISETEPASTDTQYF; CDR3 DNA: TGTGCCATCAGTGAGACAGAACCGGCTAGCACAGATACGCAGTATTTT
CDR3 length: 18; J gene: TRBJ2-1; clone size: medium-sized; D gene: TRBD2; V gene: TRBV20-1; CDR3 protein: CSARAVWTSGSSYNEQFF; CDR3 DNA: TGCAGTGCTAGAGCCGTTTGGACTAGCGGTTCCTCCTACAATGAGCAGTTCTTC
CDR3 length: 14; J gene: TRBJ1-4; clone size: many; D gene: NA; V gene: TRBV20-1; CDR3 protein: CSARQTSGAEKLFF; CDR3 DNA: TGCAGTGCTAGACAGACGTCGGGGGCTGAAAAACTGTTTTTT
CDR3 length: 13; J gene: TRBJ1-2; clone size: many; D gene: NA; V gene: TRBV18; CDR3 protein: CASSREEYYGYTF; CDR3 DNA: TGTGCCAGCTCACGGGAGGAATACTATGGCTACACCTTC
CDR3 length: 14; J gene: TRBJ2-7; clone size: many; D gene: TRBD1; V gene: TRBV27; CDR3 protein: CASSSTGGAYEQYF; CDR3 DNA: TGTGCCAGCAGTTCAACAGGGGGCGCCTACGAGCAGTACTTC
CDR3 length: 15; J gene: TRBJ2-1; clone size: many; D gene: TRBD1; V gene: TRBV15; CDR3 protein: CATSADRGTFPEQFF; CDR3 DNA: TGTGCCACCAGCGCAGACAGGGGTACGTTTCCTGAGCAGTTCTTC
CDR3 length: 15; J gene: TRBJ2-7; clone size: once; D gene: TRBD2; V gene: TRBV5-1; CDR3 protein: CASSLGGGSSYEQYF; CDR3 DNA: TGCGCCAGCAGCTTGGGTGGCGGGAGTTCTTACGAGCAGTACTTC
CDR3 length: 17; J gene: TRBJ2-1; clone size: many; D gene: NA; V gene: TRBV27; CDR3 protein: CASSLVQGGSSYNEQFF; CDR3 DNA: TGTGCCAGCAGTTTAGTTCAGGGGGGGAGCTCCTACAATGAGCAGTTCTTC
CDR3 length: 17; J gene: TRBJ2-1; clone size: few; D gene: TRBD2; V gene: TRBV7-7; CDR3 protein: CASSLGLAASSYNEQFF; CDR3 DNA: TGTGCCAGCAGCTTAGGACTAGCAGCAAGCTCCTACAATGAGCAGTTCTTC
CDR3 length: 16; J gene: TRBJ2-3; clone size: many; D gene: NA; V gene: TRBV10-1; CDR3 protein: CASSESTGSDGDTQYF; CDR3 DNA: TGCGCCAGCAGTGAGTCGACGGGGTCGGATGGTGATACGCAGTATTTT
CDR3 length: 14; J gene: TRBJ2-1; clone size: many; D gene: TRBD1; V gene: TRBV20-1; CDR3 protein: CSAQDRANYNEQFF; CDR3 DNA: TGCAGTGCCCAGGACAGGGCTAATTACAATGAGCAGTTCTTC
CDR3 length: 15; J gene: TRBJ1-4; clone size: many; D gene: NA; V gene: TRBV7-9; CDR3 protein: CASSFPSTTNEKLFF; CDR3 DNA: TGTGCCAGCAGCTTCCCCTCTACAACTAATGAAAAACTGTTTTTT
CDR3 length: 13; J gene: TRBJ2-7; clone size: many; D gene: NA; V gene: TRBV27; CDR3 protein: CASSYRASYEQYF; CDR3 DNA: TGTGCCAGCAGTTATAGGGCCTCCTACGAGCAGTACTTC
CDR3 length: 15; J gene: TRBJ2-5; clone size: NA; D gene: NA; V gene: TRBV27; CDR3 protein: CASSYWGGASETQYF; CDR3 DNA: TGTGCCAGCAGTTATTGGGGGGGGGCATCGGAGACCCAGTACTTC
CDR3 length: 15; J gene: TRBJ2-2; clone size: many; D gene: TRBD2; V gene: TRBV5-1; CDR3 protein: CASSEDLAGAGELFF; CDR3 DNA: TGCGCCAGCAGCGAGGACCTAGCGGGAGCCGGGGAGCTGTTTTTT
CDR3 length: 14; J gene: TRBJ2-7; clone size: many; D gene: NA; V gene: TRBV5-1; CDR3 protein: CASSLDGTSYEQYF; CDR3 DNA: TGCGCCAGCAGCCTGGATGGTACCTCCTACGAGCAGTACTTC
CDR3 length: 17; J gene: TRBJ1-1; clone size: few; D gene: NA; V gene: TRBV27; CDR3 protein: CASSSRDTRVGNTEAFF; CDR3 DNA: TGTGCCAGCAGTTCAAGGGACACCAGGGTGGGGAACACTGAAGCTTTCTTT
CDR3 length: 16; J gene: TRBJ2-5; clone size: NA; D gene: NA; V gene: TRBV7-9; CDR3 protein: CASSLKGRASRETQYF; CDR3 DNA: TGTGCCAGCAGCTTAAAGGGCAGGGCCTCAAGAGAGACCCAGTACTTC
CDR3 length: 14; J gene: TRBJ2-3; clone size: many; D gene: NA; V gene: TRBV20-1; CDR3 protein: CSARRDPEEDTQYF; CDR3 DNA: TGCAGTGCTCGCCGGGACCCAGAGGAAGATACGCAGTATTTT
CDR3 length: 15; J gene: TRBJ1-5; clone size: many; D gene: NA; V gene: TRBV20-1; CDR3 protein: CSASKAGTGYQPQHF; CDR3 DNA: TGCAGTGCTAGTAAAGCAGGGACGGGCTATCAGCCCCAGCATTTT
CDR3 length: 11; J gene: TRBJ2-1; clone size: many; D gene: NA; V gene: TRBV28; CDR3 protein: CASSLMNEQFF; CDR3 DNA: TGTGCCAGCAGTTTAATGAATGAGCAGTTCTTC
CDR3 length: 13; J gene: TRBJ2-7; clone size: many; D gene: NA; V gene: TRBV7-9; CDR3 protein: CASSLEGSSEQYF; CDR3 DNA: TGTGCCAGCAGCTTAGAGGGTAGTTCCGAGCAGTACTTC
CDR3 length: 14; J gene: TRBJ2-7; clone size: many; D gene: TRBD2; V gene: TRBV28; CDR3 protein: CASSTSGNSYEQYF; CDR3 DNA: TGTGCCAGCAGTACTAGCGGGAACTCCTACGAGCAGTACTTC
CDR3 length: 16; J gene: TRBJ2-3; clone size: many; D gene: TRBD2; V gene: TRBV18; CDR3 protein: CASSPDLREVADTQYF; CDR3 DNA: TGTGCCAGCTCACCAGACTTGCGGGAGGTAGCAGATACGCAGTATTTT
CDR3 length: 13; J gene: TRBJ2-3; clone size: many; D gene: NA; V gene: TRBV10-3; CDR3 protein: CAISGEGRDTQYF; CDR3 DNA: TGTGCCATCAGTGGGGAAGGTAGAGATACGCAGTATTTT
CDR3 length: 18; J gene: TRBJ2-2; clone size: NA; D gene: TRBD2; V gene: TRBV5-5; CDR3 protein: CANSASGVASGNIGELFF; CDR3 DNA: TGTGCCAACAGCGCGTCGGGGGTGGCTAGCGGGAACATCGGGGAGCTGTTTTTT
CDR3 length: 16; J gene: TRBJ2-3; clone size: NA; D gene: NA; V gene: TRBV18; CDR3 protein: CASSPPVLSSTDTQYF; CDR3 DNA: TGTGCCAGCTCACCACCGGTATTGAGTAGCACAGATACGCAGTATTTT
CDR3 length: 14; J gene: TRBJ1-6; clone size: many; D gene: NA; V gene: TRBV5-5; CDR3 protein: CASSLTDSNSPLHF; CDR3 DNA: TGTGCCAGCAGCTTGACGGACAGTAATTCACCCCTCCACTTT
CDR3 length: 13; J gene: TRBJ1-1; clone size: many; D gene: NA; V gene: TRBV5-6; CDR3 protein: CASSLEGNTEAFF; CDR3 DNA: TGTGCCAGCAGCTTGGAGGGTAACACTGAAGCTTTCTTT
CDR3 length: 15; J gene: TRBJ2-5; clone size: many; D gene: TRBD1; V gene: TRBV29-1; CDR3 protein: CSARDSTGGGETQYF; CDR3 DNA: TGCAGCGCTCGGGACTCTACAGGGGGCGGCGAGACCCAGTACTTC
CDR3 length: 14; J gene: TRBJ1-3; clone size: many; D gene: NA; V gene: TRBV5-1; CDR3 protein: CASSPDDLGNTIYF; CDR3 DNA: TGCGCCAGCAGCCCTGACGATCTAGGCAACACCATATATTTT
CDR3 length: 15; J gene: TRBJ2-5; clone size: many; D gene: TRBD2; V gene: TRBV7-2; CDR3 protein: CASSSRTSGQETQYF; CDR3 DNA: TGTGCCAGCAGCTCCCGGACTAGCGGCCAAGAGACCCAGTACTTC